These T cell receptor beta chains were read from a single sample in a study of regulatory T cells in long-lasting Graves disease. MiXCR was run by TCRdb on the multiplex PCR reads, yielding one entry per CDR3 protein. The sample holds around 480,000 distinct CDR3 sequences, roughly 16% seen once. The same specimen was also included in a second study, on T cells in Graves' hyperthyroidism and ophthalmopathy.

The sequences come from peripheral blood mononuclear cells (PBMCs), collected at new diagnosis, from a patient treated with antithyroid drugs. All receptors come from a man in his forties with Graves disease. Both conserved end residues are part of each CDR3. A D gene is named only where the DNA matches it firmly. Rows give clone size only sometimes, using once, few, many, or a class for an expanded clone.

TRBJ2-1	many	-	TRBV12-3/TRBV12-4	TGTGCCAGCAGTTCATCGACTTACGTAGACAATGAGCAGTTCTTC	CASSSSTYVDNEQFF
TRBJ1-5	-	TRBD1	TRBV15	TGTGCCACCAGCACCAGACAGGGACGTCAGCCCCAGCATTTT	CATSTRQGRQPQHF
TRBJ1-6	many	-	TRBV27	TGTGCCAGCAGGACAGGTGCCCCTATTAATTCACCCCTCCACTTT	CASRTGAPINSPLHF
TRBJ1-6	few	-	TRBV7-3	TGTGCCAGCAGCGAGGGGGGGTATTCACCCCTCCACTTT	CASSEGGYSPLHF
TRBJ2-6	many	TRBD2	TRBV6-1	TGTGCCAGCAGTGAAGATCTAGCGGGGCGCTCTGGGGCCAACGTCCTGACTTTC	CASSEDLAGRSGANVLTF
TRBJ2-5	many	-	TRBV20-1	TGCAGTGCGGGAAAGAGATCAGGGTCGGGAGAGACCCAGTACTTC	CSAGKRSGSGETQYF
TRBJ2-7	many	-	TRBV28	TGTGCCAGCAGTTCCGGGATTTACGAGCAGTACTTC	CASSSGIYEQYF
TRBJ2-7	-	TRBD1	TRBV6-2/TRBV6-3	TGTGCCAGCCGGGACAGGCTCTACGAGCAGTACTTC	CASRDRLYEQYF
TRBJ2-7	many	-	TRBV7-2	TGTGCCAGCAGCGCGTCTTGGGACGTATCCTACGAGCAGTACTTC	CASSASWDVSYEQYF
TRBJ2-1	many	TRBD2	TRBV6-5	TGTGCCAGCAGTTATGGGACTAGCGGGACCTACAATGAGCAGTTCTTC	CASSYGTSGTYNEQFF
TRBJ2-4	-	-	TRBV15	TGTGCCACCAGCAGGGAGGGATACGGGGACATTCAGTACTTC	CATSREGYGDIQYF
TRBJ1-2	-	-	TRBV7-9	TGTGCCAGCAGCTTAGGCTCAGGGGCCGTCTATGGCTACACCTTC	CASSLGSGAVYGYTF
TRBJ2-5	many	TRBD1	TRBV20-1	TGCAGTGCAAACTCCGACAGGGGCCAAGAGACCCAGTACTTC	CSANSDRGQETQYF
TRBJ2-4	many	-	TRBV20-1	TGCAGTGCTCGCGATTTAGCGGAACTAGCCAAAAACATTCAGTACTTC	CSARDLAELAKNIQYF
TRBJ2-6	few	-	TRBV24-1	TGTGCCACCAGTGACGCGGCGTTAACTGGGGCCAACGTCCTGACTTTC	CATSDAALTGANVLTF
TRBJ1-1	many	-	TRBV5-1	TGCGCCAGCAGCTCCGGACTCACGAACACTGAAGCTTTCTTT	CASSSGLTNTEAFF
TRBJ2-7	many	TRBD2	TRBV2	TGTGCCAGCCTCTACCCGACTAGCGGGAACTCCTACGAGCAGTACTTC	CASLYPTSGNSYEQYF
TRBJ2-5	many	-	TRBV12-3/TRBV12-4	TGTGCCAGCAACCAGTCCCCCCAAGAGACCCAGTACTTC	CASNQSPQETQYF
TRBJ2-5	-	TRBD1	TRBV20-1	TGCAGTGCCAACCGTCAGGGGGTGCCCGGTACCCAGTACTTC	CSANRQGVPGTQYF
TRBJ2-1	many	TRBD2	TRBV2	TGTGCCAGCCAGGGCCCGGGACTAGCGGGAGATAGGTACAATGAGCAGTTCTTC	CASQGPGLAGDRYNEQFF
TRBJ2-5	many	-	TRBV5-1	TGCGCCAGCACCTACCTGGAGACCCAGTACTTC	CASTYLETQYF
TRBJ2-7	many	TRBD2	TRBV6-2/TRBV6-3	TGTGCCAGCAGTGCCGGGACTAGCGGGAGGCCGACCTACGAGCAGTACTTC	CASSAGTSGRPTYEQYF
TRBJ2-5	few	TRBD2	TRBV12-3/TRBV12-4	TGTGCCAGCAGTAGGGGACTATTGTACCAAGAGACCCAGTACTTC	CASSRGLLYQETQYF
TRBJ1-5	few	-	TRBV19	TGTGCCAGTAGTCACAGACATAGCAATCAGCCCCAGCATTTT	CASSHRHSNQPQHF
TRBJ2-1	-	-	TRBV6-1	TGTGCCAGCAGAATACTAGGATCCTACAATGAGCAGTTCTTC	CASRILGSYNEQFF
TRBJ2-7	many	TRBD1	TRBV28	TGTGCCAGCAGTTGGGGGTCCCAGACAGGGACAGGCGAGCAGTACTTC	CASSWGSQTGTGEQYF
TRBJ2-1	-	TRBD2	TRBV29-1	TGCAGCGTTGTTGTGGTGTTGACTAGCGGAGACTCCTACAATGAGCAGCTCTTC	CSVVVVLTSGDSYNEQLF
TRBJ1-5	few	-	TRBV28	TGTGCCAGCAGTTTTGAGGGCCGAGGGCGGAAAGATCAGCCCCAGCATTTT	CASSFEGRGRKDQPQHF
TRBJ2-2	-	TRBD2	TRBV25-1	TGTGCCAGCGGGGGACTAGCGGGCGGGGAGCTGTTTTTT	CASGGLAGGELFF
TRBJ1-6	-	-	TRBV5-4	TGTGCCAGCCACCGGTACGCGCGAGAGGGGTCACCCCTCCACTTT	CASHRYAREGSPLHF
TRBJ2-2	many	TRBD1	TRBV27	TGTGCCAGCAGTTTATTCCAGGGGGTGGGGGAGCTGTTTTTT	CASSLFQGVGELFF
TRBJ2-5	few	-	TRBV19	TGTGCCAGTGGGCGGACCCACTCGGGGGAGACCCAGTACTTC	CASGRTHSGETQYF